The source of this T cell receptor (beta chain) is a study of cytomegalovirus exposure and HLA in healthy donors. For the study at large: The same platform as the roughly 630 first-cohort repertoires was used for the 120 validation repertoires, a later analysis reported.

The germline V gene encodes CDR1 SGHVS and CDR2 FQNEAQ. V lost 1 base, J lost 5 bases, and 11 bases stayed unmatched. The CDR3 has 16 amino acids. Profiled with immunoSEQ multiplex PCR; TCRdb holds only in-frame clones, not every one. The table shows about 110,000 clones, with approximately 89% occurring only once. Separate from the approximately 670-subject first cohort, the approximately 120-subject validation cohort was the one that the donors belonged to. General study findings and limits: Accounts indicate the classifier identified cytomegalovirus status with strong specificity and sensitivity. The TCR clusters that emerged in the first cohort tended, a later analysis found, to co-occur in the approximately 110 validation repertoires.

In regard to this clone: Antigen: not known.

The sequenced sample consisted of PBMCs. The receptor was isolated from a woman aged 18-35 years in good health and CMV-seronegative. This chain joins TRBV7-8 and TRBJ2-7; 7 positions match TRBD1. CDR3 sequence (DNA): TGTGCCAGCAGCTTAGAGACGCTCTACAGGGGTCACGAGCAGTACTTC. Translated: CASSLETLYRGHEQYF.